This is a list of T cell receptor beta chains from one sample in a study of regulatory T cells in long-lasting Graves disease. TCRdb re-called the multiplex PCR reads through MiXCR, storing one row per CDR3 protein. The table records under 500,000 distinct CDR3 sequences, about 20% of them present only once. The material was peripheral blood mononuclear cells (PBMCs), obtained when the disease was refractory, from a patient treated with antithyroid drugs. The source of these receptors is a female donor with Graves disease. Both conserved end residues are part of each CDR3. The order of the fields is D gene, V gene, J gene, clone size, CDR3 protein, CDR3 DNA. The D gene is left open where the match is weak. Not all rows give a size; the values are once, few, many and, for expanded clones, a class.

.	TRBV29-1	TRBJ1-2	.	CSVRDGYTF	TGCAGCGTTAGAGATGGCTACACCTTC
.	TRBV27	TRBJ2-7	.	CASRVGPWQYF	TGTGCCAGCAGGGTAGGACCGTGGCAGTACTTC
.	TRBV2	TRBJ2-7	many	CASSSPAYEQYF	TGTGCCAGCAGCAGCCCAGCCTACGAGCAGTACTTC
.	TRBV3-1	TRBJ1-4	few	CASSQDSTDDNEKLFF	TGTGCCAGCAGCCAAGACTCTACAGATGATAATGAAAAACTGTTTTTT
TRBD1	TRBV7-9	TRBJ1-6	many	CASSSSDRGNSPLHF	TGTGCCAGCAGCTCCTCGGACAGGGGGAATTCACCCCTCCACTTT
TRBD1	TRBV6-1	TRBJ1-1	many	CASTSPLDRGLYTEAFF	TGTGCCAGCACTTCGCCATTAGACAGGGGGCTGTACACTGAAGCTTTCTTT
.	TRBV18	TRBJ1-3	.	CASSPSPGNTIYF	TGTGCCAGCTCACCCAGTCCTGGAAACACCATATATTTT
TRBD1	TRBV27	TRBJ1-2	many	CASSGGQGVYGYTF	TGTGCCAGCAGTGGGGGACAGGGGGTGTATGGCTACACCTTC
TRBD2	TRBV3-1	TRBJ2-4	many	CASSQELGRDIQYF	TGTGCCAGCAGCCAAGAACTGGGGAGGGACATTCAGTACTTC
.	TRBV29-1	TRBJ2-7	.	CSVVGGNEQYF	TGCAGCGTTGTTGGGGGGAACGAGCAGTACTTC
.	TRBV14	TRBJ1-2	.	CASSHRRVNYGYTF	TGTGCCAGCAGTCACCGCAGGGTTAACTATGGCTACACCTTC
TRBD1	TRBV10-3	TRBJ2-5	many	CAIRGGQERETQYF	TGTGCCATCAGAGGAGGACAGGAGCGGGAGACCCAGTACTTC
TRBD2	TRBV29-1	TRBJ2-3	few	CSALGLAGYTDTQYF	TGCAGCGCCTTAGGACTAGCGGGATACACAGATACGCAGTATTTT
.	TRBV20-1	TRBJ1-5	many	CSAREPRAGQPQHF	TGCAGTGCTAGAGAACCCAGGGCGGGTCAGCCCCAGCATTTT
.	TRBV29-1	TRBJ1-2	many	CSVGQETSYGYTF	TGCAGCGTTGGACAGGAAACATCGTATGGCTACACCTTC